Presented here are 20 T cell receptor beta chains from one specimen sequenced in a study of T cells in Graves' hyperthyroidism and ophthalmopathy. It was RNA transcripts that yielded the amplified TCR beta CDR3 regions. TCR CDR3 underwent first-round RT-PCR with the HTBI primer set. TCRdb ran MiXCR on the multiplex PCR reads and lists one entry per CDR3 protein. The sample holds about 700,000 distinct CDR3 sequences, roughly 15% seen once. Material: blood. The receptor source for this set is a woman between 18 and 30 years old with Graves' hyperthyroidism.

This clonotype was recorded many times. V is TRBV11-3 and J is TRBJ1-5; D is unclear. This CDR3 is built from 13 residues. CDR1 and CDR2 (germline): SGHNT, YENEEA. Trimming stripped 0 bases from V and 11 bases from J, with 11 bases between. CDR3 nucleotide sequence: TGTGCCAGCAGCTTAGACGGTCTAGGTGCCCAGCATTTT. Amino acids: CASSLDGLGAQHF.

The table lists this clonotype with many counts. V and J are TRBV30 and TRBJ2-1; D gene unclear. Trimming removed 4 bases at V and 6 bases at J, with 7 bases between. CDR3 length: 11 residues. Per germline, CDR1 GTSNPN and CDR2 SVGIG (reference sequence). The CDR3 bases are TGTGCCTGGAACCGAATCAATGAGCAGTTCTTC. Its protein product is CAWNRINEQFF.

This clonotype was detected many times. The J gene is TRBJ2-5, the V gene TRBV28; TRBD2 agrees at 15 bases. Germline CDR1 and CDR2: MDHEN and SYDVKM. V lost 3 bases and J lost 2; bases outside the gene matches: 1. The CDR3 spans 16 residues. This chain's CDR3 is CASSFGTSGGQETQYF. In DNA, the CDR3 is TGTGCCAGCAGTTTCGGGACTAGCGGGGGGCAAGAGACCCAGTACTTC.

This clonotype was counted many times. This sequence joins TRBV11-1 and TRBJ2-1; TRBD2 agrees at 10 bases. The CDR3 length is 16 residues. V lost 6 bases and J lost 2; bases outside the gene matches: 7. Germline assignment: CDR1 SGHAT and CDR2 FQDESV (reference sequence). The CDR3 sequence is CASSSSGRVPYNEQFF. DNA for the CDR3: TGTGCCAGCAGTTCGAGCGGGAGGGTCCCCTACAATGAGCAGTTCTTC.

The chain uses TRBV19 and TRBJ2-1, with D possibly TRBD2 on 6 matching bases. V was cut by 6 bases and J by 6 bases, with 12 bases left in between. This CDR3 spans 13 amino acids. Germline-derived CDR1 and CDR2 are LNHDA and SQIVND (reference sequence). CDR3 nucleotide sequence: TGTGCCAGTAGCGGGAGAGATGTCAATGAGCAGTTCTTC. Its protein is CASSGRDVNEQFF. The full variable domain, its missing parts supplied by reference TRBV19 and TRBJ2-1, is DGGITQSPKYLFRKEGQNVTLSCEQNLNHDAMYWYRQDPGQGLRLIYYSQIVNDFQKGDIAEGYSVSREKKESFPLTVTSAQKNPTAFYLCASSGRDVNEQFFGPGTRLTVL.

In DNA form, the CDR3 reads TGTGCCAGCAGCCAAGACGGGCCTTTTGTTGGCATATATTTT. It translates to CASSQDGPFVGIYF. The genes are TRBV3-1 and TRBJ1-3, with D unclear. The CDR3 runs to 14 residues. Trimming removed 0 bases at V and 12 bases at J, with 15 bases between. CDR1 is LGHDT and CDR2 is YNNKEL in the germline V gene (reference sequence).

The J gene is TRBJ2-1, the V gene TRBV25-1; TRBD1 matches at 9 bases. With 2 bases clipped from V and 10 bases from J, the junction kept 3 bases outside the gene matches. CDR1 MGHDK and CDR2 SYGVNS come from the germline V gene. This CDR3 has 13 residues. CDR3 protein: CASSEGTGREQFF. In nucleotides, the CDR3 is TGTGCCAGCAGTGAAGGGACAGGGAGAGAGCAGTTCTTC.

The table lists this clonotype with many counts. The chain couples TRBV29-1 to TRBJ1-1; TRBD1 agrees at 9 bases. The CDR3 totals 11 residues. J gave up 12 bases and V 4 bases, and 6 bases lay outside the gene matches. Germline loops: CDR1 SQVTM, CDR2 ANQGSEA. The DNA for the CDR3 is TGCAGCGTTGGGGGGACAGGGATAACTTTCTTT. Protein sequence: CSVGGTGITFF.

The V gene is TRBV18, the J gene TRBJ2-5; D is ambiguous. Looked up from germline, CDR1 is KGHSH and CDR2 is LQKENI. V dropped 0 bases and J dropped 4 bases, with 6 bases sitting between them. The length of the CDR3 is 13 residues. CDR3 nucleotides: TGTGCCAGCTCACCACCGGTTGGAGAGACCCAGTACTTC. It codes for CASSPPVGETQYF.

V is TRBV9 and J is TRBJ2-6, with 10 bases aligning to TRBD1. Germline CDR1 SGDLS, CDR2 YYNGEE. The ends lost 3 bases at V and 4 bases at J; junction bases unmatched: 4. This CDR3 contains 16 residues. For the CDR3, the DNA is TGTGCCAGCAGCGGACAGGGGGCGGGCGGGGCCAACGTCCTGACTTTC. Protein product: CASSGQGAGGANVLTF. Full variable domain (missing parts from reference TRBV9 and TRBJ2-6): DSGVTQTPKHLITATGQRVTLRCSPRSGDLSVYWYQQSLDQGLQFLIQYYNGEERAKGNILERFSAQQFPDLHSELNLSSLELGDSALYFCASSGQGAGGANVLTFGAGSRLTVL.

This clonotype was counted at least ten times. The rearrangement joins TRBV4-1 to TRBJ2-3, with 9 bases fitting TRBD2. J lost 4 bases, V lost 0 bases, and 8 bases had no gene match. CDR1 MGHRA and CDR2 YSYEKL come from the germline V gene. The CDR3 is made up of 17 amino acids. The CDR3 spells CASSQDGASGNSDTQYF. The CDR3, as DNA: TGCGCCAGCAGCCAAGATGGGGCTAGCGGGAATTCAGATACGCAGTATTTT.

This clonotype was picked up a small number of times. V and J are TRBV12-3 or TRBV12-4 and TRBJ1-6; D is uncertain. Trimming pared 3 bases from V and 5 bases from J, leaving 14 bases between. The CDR3 is 16 amino acids. The CDR3 spells CASSFAPWRDNSPLHF. The CDR3 region has the DNA TGTGCCAGCAGTTTTGCCCCTTGGAGGGATAATTCACCCCTCCACTTT.

This clonotype was observed a few times. In DNA form, the CDR3 reads TGTGCCAGCAGCAGGTCCCGACCGGGACTAGCGGGAAAACACAATGAGCAGTTCTTC. It yields the protein CASSRSRPGLAGKHNEQFF. This chain uses TRBV27 with TRBJ2-1; TRBD2 matches at 13 bases. From germline, CDR1 is MNHEY and CDR2 SMNVEV (reference sequence). This CDR3 comprises 19 residues. J gave up 5 bases and V 6 bases, and 16 bases lay outside the gene matches.

This clonotype was counted at least ten times. Here the CDR3 DNA reads TGTGCCAGCAGTTGGGTAGACAGCACTGAAGCTTTCTTT. Translated: CASSWVDSTEAFF. The chain joins TRBV6-1 to TRBJ1-1; D may be TRBD1 (5 bases). Germline CDR1 is MNHNS and CDR2 is SASEGT. This CDR3 has 13 amino acids. V lost 5 bases to trimming and J lost 4 bases, with 11 bases between them.

This clonotype was counted a few times. The V call is TRBV4-3, the J call TRBJ2-3, with D possibly matching TRBD2 (5 bases). Per germline, CDR1 LGHNA and CDR2 YSLEER. This CDR3 has 16 amino acids. The V end lost 3 bases, the J end lost 3 bases, and 16 bases lay between the germline ends. The CDR3: CASSQGPEGLTDTQYF. In DNA form, the CDR3 reads TGCGCCAGCAGCCAGGGCCCCGAGGGTTTGACAGATACGCAGTATTTT.

This clonotype was observed at least ten times. V usage is TRBV11-2 and J usage is TRBJ1-1; 11 bases align to TRBD1. Trimming cost V 2 bases and J 0 bases; bases outside gene matches: 5. Germline V lookup: CDR1 SGHAT, CDR2 FQNNGV. The CDR3 is 17 residues long. The CDR3 here is CASSLFRDRGLNTEAFF. The CDR3 nucleotides read TGTGCCAGCAGCTTATTCCGGGACAGGGGGTTGAACACTGAAGCTTTCTTT.

This clonotype was seen more than once but under ten times. The chain joins TRBV2 to TRBJ2-5; no definite D call. The CDR3 has 13 amino acids. Germline V gene sequence: CDR1 SNHLY, CDR2 FYNNEI. Between the trimmed V and J ends, which lost 7 bases and 4 bases, there was a span of 13 bases. This chain's CDR3 is CASKVEGRETQYF. The CDR3 coding sequence is TGTGCCAGCAAGGTCGAAGGCAGAGAGACCCAGTACTTC.

The chain is built from TRBV28 and TRBJ2-2; 9 nucleotides line up with TRBD2. J lost 2 bases, V lost 1 base, and 5 bases had no gene match. The CDR3 loop spans 17 amino acids. The germline gives CDR1 MDHEN, CDR2 SYDVKM. In DNA form, the CDR3 reads TGTGCCAGCAGTTTATATCGACTAGCGGAAAACACCGGGGAGCTGTTTTTT. Protein product: CASSLYRLAENTGELFF.

This clonotype was seen many times. The chain carries TRBV19 and TRBJ1-1; TRBD1 aligns across 7 bases. This CDR3 comprises 16 residues. Looked up from germline, CDR1 is LNHDA and CDR2 is SQIVND (reference sequence). The V and J ends lost 6 bases and 0 bases, in that order; junction bases with no gene match: 10. The DNA of the CDR3 is TGTGCCAGTAGAGAGTGGACAGGAAACATGAACACTGAAGCTTTCTTT. Protein sequence: CASREWTGNMNTEAFF.

V usage is TRBV6-5 and J usage is TRBJ2-3; 15 positions agree with TRBD2. Germline trimming cut 1 base from V and 2 bases from J; bases unmatched to any gene: 7. Looked up from germline, CDR1 is MNHEY and CDR2 is SVGAGI. The CDR3 spans 19 residues. The CDR3 loop reads CASSYWGLAGGPNTDTQYF. The DNA of the CDR3 is TGTGCCAGCAGTTACTGGGGACTAGCGGGAGGCCCTAACACAGATACGCAGTATTTT.